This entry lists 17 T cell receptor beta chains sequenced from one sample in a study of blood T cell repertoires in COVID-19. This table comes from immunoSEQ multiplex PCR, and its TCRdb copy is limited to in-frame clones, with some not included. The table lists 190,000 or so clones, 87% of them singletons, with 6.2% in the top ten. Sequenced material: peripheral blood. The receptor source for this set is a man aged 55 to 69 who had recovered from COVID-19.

CDR3 bases: TGTGCCAGCAGCGTACAGGTACCCCCCTACGAGCAGTACTTC. This sequence encodes CASSVQVPPYEQYF. The chain combines TRBV27 with TRBJ2-7; possibly TRBD1 for D (5 bases). Germline loops: CDR1 MNHEY, CDR2 SMNVEV (reference sequence). The V gene lost 6 bases and the J gene lost 2 bases, with 14 bases spanning the gap. The CDR3 extends over 14 amino acids.

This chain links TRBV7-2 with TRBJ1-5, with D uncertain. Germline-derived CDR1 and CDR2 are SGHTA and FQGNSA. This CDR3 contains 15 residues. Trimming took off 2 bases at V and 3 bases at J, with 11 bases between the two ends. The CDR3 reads CASSLSPGYNQPQHF. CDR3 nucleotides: TGTGCCAGCAGCTTATCGCCGGGGTACAATCAGCCCCAGCATTTT.

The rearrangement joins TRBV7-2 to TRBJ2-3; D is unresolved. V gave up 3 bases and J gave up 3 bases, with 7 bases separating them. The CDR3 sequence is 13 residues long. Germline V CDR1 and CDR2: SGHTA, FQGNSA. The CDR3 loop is CASSFARTDTQYF. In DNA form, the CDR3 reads TGTGCCAGCAGCTTTGCCAGGACAGATACGCAGTATTTT.

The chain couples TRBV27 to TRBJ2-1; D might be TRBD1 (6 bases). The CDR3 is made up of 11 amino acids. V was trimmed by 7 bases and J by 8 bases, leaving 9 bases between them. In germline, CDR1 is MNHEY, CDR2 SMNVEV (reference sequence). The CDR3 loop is CASTQGYEQFF. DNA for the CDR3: TGTGCCAGCACCCAGGGGTATGAGCAGTTCTTC.

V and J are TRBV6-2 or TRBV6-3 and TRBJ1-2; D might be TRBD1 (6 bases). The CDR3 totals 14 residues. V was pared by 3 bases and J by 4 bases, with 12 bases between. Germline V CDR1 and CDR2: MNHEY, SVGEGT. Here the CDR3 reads CASSYDTGFYGYTF. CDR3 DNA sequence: TGTGCCAGCAGTTATGACACAGGGTTCTATGGCTACACCTTC.

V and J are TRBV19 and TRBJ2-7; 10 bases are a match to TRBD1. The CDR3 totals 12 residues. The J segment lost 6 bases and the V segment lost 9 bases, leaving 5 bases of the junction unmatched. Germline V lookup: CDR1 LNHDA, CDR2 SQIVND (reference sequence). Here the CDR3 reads CASEGTGAEQYF. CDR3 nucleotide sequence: TGTGCCAGCGAGGGGACAGGGGCCGAGCAGTACTTC. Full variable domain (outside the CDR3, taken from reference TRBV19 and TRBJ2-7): DGGITQSPKYLFRKEGQNVTLSCEQNLNHDAMYWYRQDPGQGLRLIYYSQIVNDFQKGDIAEGYSVSREKKESFPLTVTSAQKNPTAFYLCASEGTGAEQYFGPGTRLTVT.

CDR3 sequence reads: CASSPPRGASYGYTF. Here the CDR3 DNA reads TGTGCCAGTAGTCCCCCTCGGGGGGCGTCTTATGGCTACACCTTC. The V and J genes are TRBV19 and TRBJ1-2, with D possibly matching TRBD1 (6 bases). Germline V lookup: CDR1 LNHDA, CDR2 SQIVND (reference sequence). Trimming removed 5 bases from V and 5 bases from J, with 18 bases in between. The CDR3 consists of 15 residues. The complete variable domain, with remaining parts taken from reference TRBV19 and TRBJ1-2, reads DGGITQSPKYLFRKEGQNVTLSCEQNLNHDAMYWYRQDPGQGLRLIYYSQIVNDFQKGDIAEGYSVSREKKESFPLTVTSAQKNPTAFYLCASSPPRGASYGYTFGSGTRLTVV.

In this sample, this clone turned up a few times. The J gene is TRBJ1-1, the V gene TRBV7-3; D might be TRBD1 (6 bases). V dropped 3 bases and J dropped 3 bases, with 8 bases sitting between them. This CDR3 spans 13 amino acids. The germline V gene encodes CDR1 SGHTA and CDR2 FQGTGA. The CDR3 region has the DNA TGTGCCAGCAGCTTTAAGGGGGACACTGAAGCTTTCTTT. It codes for CASSFKGDTEAFF.

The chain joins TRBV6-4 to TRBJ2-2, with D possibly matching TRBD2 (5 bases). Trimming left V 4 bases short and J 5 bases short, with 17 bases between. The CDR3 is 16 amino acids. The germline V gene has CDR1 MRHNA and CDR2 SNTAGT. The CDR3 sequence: CASSVQSGGGTGELFF. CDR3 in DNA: TGTGCCAGCAGTGTTCAAAGCGGAGGTGGGACCGGGGAGCTGTTTTTT.

The CDR3 loop is CASSVGGTGNTEAFF. The CDR3 DNA reads as TGTGCCAGCAGCGTAGGCGGGACAGGGAACACTGAAGCTTTCTTT. This chain connects TRBV9 to TRBJ1-1; 8 bases line up with TRBD1. Trimming took 0 bases from V and 1 from J; bases not matched to a gene: 2. Germline CDR1 is SGDLS and CDR2 is YYNGEE. The CDR3 runs to 15 residues.

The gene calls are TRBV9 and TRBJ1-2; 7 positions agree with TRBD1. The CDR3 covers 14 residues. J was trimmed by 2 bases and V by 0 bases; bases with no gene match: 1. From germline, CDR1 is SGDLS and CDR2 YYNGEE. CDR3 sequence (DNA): TGTGCCAGCAGCGTAGGGACAGGAAACTATGGCTACACCTTC. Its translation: CASSVGTGNYGYTF. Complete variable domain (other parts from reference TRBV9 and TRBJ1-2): DSGVTQTPKHLITATGQRVTLRCSPRSGDLSVYWYQQSLDQGLQFLIQYYNGEERAKGNILERFSAQQFPDLHSELNLSSLELGDSALYFCASSVGTGNYGYTFGSGTRLTVV.

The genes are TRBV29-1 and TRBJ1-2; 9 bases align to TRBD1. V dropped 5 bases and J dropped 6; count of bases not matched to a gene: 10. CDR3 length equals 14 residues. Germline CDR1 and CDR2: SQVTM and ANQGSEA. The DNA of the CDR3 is TGCAGCGTTTATGGAGGGACAGGGTTTGATGGCTACACCTTC. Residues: CSVYGGTGFDGYTF.

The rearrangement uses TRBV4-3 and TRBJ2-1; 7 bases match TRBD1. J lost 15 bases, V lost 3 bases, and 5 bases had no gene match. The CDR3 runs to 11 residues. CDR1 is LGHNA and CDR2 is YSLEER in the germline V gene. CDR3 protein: CASSQDRRLFF. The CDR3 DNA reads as TGCGCCAGCAGCCAGGACAGGAGGTTGTTCTTC.

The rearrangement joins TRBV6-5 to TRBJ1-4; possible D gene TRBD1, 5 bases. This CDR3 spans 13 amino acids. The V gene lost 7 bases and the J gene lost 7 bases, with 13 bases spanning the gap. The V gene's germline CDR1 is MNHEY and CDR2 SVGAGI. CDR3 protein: CASTPRQTEKLFF. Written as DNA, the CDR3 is TGTGCCAGCACCCCAAGACAGACTGAAAAACTGTTTTTT.

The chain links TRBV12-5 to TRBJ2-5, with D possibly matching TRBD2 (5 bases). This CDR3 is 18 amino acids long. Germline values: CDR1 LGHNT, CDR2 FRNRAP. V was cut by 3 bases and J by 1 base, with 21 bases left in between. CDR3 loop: CASGFIESGHDFQETQYF. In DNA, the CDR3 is TGTGCTAGTGGTTTTATCGAAAGCGGCCACGATTTCCAAGAGACCCAGTACTTC.

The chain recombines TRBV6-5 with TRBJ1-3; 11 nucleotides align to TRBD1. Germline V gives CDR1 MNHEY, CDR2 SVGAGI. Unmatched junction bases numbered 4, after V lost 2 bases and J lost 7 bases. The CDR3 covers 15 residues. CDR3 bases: TGTGCCAGCAGTTACGACCGGGACAGGGGGAACACCATATATTTT. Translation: CASSYDRDRGNTIYF.

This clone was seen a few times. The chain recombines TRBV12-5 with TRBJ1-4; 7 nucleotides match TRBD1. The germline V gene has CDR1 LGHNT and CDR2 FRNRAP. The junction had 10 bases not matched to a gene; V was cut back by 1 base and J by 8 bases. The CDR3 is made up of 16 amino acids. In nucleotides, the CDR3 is TGTGCTAGTGGTTTGGCAGGGACAGTGAATAAAGAAAAACTGTTTTTT. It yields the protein CASGLAGTVNKEKLFF.